What follows are 23 T cell receptor beta chains derived from one specimen sequenced in a study of Graves' ophthalmopathy and Graves' hyperthyroidism (dated by TCRdb to the late 2010s). The run used an Illumina HiSeq 2000. For repertoire sequencing, the TCR beta CDR3 regions were amplified from RNA transcripts. The first round of RT-PCR was done with HTBI primers and the Qiagen OneStep RT-PCR kit, and was followed by a second round of multiplex PCR, then size selection and purification. TCRdb's own reprocessing of the public reads used fastp at Q25 and MiXCR and kept productive beta chains. Rows are unified per CDR3 protein, each entry keeping the most common DNA and genes. In all, the sample holds more than 1,000,000 distinct CDR3 sequences, and about 36% of those were seen once. Of the sample, roughly 11% is held by the ten largest clones. The sample taken for sequencing was peripheral blood or thyroid tissue (not recorded which). These receptors all stem from an adult man with Graves' hyperthyroidism.

The genes are TRBV11-3 and TRBJ2-7; 7 bases line up with TRBD1. There are 11 residues in the CDR3. Germline trimming cut 6 bases from V and 12 bases from J; bases unmatched to any gene: 8. The germline V gene has CDR1 SGHNT and CDR2 YENEEA. The CDR3 spells CASSQGEQPYF. For the CDR3, the DNA is TGTGCCAGCAGTCAGGGGGAACAGCCGTACTTC.

In its sample, this clonotype was seen many times. V is TRBV11-2 and J is TRBJ2-7; D call uncertain. Germline V gene data show CDR1 as SGHAT and CDR2 as FQNNGV. The V gene lost 4 bases and the J gene lost 6 bases, with 13 bases spanning the gap. The CDR3 sequence is 13 residues long. CDR3: CASSSDLGSEQYF. As DNA, the CDR3 is TGTGCCAGCAGCTCCGACCTGGGTTCCGAGCAGTACTTC.

This clonotype was observed a handful of times. The chain links TRBV6-5 to TRBJ1-5; a weak D match, TRBD1 (5 bases). Trimming took 1 base from V and 9 from J, leaving 22 bases between them. The CDR3 covers 17 residues. The germline V gene has CDR1 MNHEY and CDR2 SVGAGI. The CDR3 nucleotides are TGTGCCAGCAGTTACTTCTTAACAGGCCCTTCCACGCGGCCCCAGCATTTT. This gives the protein CASSYFLTGPSTRPQHF.

This clonotype was counted between two and nine times. The chain combines TRBV7-9 with TRBJ1-2; D is unresolved. The germline V gene encodes CDR1 SEHNR and CDR2 FQNEAQ (reference sequence). Trimming took off 5 bases at V and 0 bases at J, with 16 bases between the two ends. The CDR3 sequence is 16 residues long. The CDR3, as DNA: TGTGCCAGCAGCGCAAGCAGACTAGACACTAACTATGGCTACACCTTC. Its protein is CASSASRLDTNYGYTF. Filled out from reference TRBV7-9 and TRBJ1-2, the complete variable domain reads DTGVSQNPRHKITKRGQNVTFRCDPISEHNRLYWYRQTLGQGPEFLTYFQNEAQLEKSRLLSDRFSAERPKGSFSTLEIQRTEQGDSAMYLCASSASRLDTNYGYTFGSGTRLTVV.

This clonotype was counted a few times. The rearrangement joins TRBV29-1 to TRBJ2-3; 9 bases are shared with TRBD1. The CDR3 has 15 residues. Germline assignment: CDR1 SQVTM and CDR2 ANQGSEA. J gave up 7 bases and V 0 bases, and 8 bases lay outside the gene matches. CDR3 sequence (DNA): TGCAGCGTTGAAGATGAGGGACAGGGCTTGAATACGCAGTATTTT. This codes for CSVEDEGQGLNTQYF.

This clonotype was detected a few times. The genes are TRBV7-8 and TRBJ2-5; the match to TRBD2 covers 16 bases. The germline CDR1 and CDR2 sequences are SGHVS and FQNEAQ. The ends lost 4 bases at V and 3 bases at J; junction bases unmatched: 5. The CDR3 extends over 17 amino acids. The CDR3 DNA is TGTGCCAGCAGCTCGGGACTAGCGGGAGGGCTTAAAGAGACCCAGTACTTC. It encodes CASSSGLAGGLKETQYF. The entire variable domain, with the rest obtained from reference TRBV7-8 and TRBJ2-5, is as follows: GAGVSQSPRYKVAKRGQDVALRCDPISGHVSLFWYQQALGQGPEFLTYFQNEAQLDKSGLPSDRFFAERPEGSVSTLKIQRTQQEDSAVYLCASSSGLAGGLKETQYFGPGTRLLVL.

This clonotype was counted ten times or more. The chain carries TRBV29-1 and TRBJ1-6; D is perhaps TRBD1 (5 bases). V lost 5 bases and J lost 10, with 30 bases in between. The germline V gene has CDR1 SQVTM and CDR2 ANQGSEA. There are 18 residues in the CDR3. The CDR3 loop reads CSVSPMGGRVAIRSPLHF. The CDR3 DNA sequence: TGCAGCGTTTCCCCTATGGGGGGTCGGGTCGCCATAAGATCACCCCTCCACTTT.

A few counts support this clonotype. The chain carries TRBV30 and TRBJ1-2, with TRBD1 identical over 7 bases. The V gene end was trimmed by 0 bases and the J gene end by 8 bases; junction bases not matched to a gene: 6. CDR1 is GTSNPN and CDR2 is SVGIG in the germline V gene (reference sequence). The CDR3 spans 13 residues. The CDR3 here is CAWSVQAGGGYTF. DNA of the CDR3: TGTGCCTGGAGTGTACAGGCAGGGGGAGGCTACACCTTC.

Note on this clonotype: A read error may be the cause here, since a much bigger clone is one base away. This chain links TRBV29-1 with TRBJ1-3; a weak D match, TRBD1 (5 bases). The length of the CDR3 is 15 residues. Germline-derived CDR1 and CDR2 are SQVTM and ANQGSEA. The CDR3 reads CSVEGLGEGGNTTYF. DNA of the CDR3: TGCAGCGTTGAAGGCCTAGGGGAAGGTGGAAACACCACATATTTT. Filled out from reference TRBV29-1 and TRBJ1-3, the complete variable domain reads SAVISQKPSRDICQRGTSLTIQCQVDSQVTMMFWYRQQPGQSLTLIATANQGSEATYESGFVIDKFPISRPNLTFSTLTVSNMSPEDSSIYLCSVEGLGEGGNTTYFGEGSWLTVV.

The gene calls are TRBV7-9 and TRBJ1-5; TRBD1 agrees at 12 bases. Unmatched junction bases numbered 18, after V lost 7 bases and J lost 2 bases. Germline CDR1 and CDR2: SEHNR and FQNEAQ (reference sequence). This CDR3 is 20 amino acids long. The CDR3 is CASTEERPGQGAGGNQPQHF. The CDR3 bases are TGTGCCAGCACCGAGGAGAGGCCGGGACAGGGGGCAGGGGGCAATCAGCCCCAGCATTTT. Full variable domain (missing parts from reference TRBV7-9 and TRBJ1-5): DTGVSQNPRHKITKRGQNVTFRCDPISEHNRLYWYRQTLGQGPEFLTYFQNEAQLEKSRLLSDRFSAERPKGSFSTLEIQRTEQGDSAMYLCASTEERPGQGAGGNQPQHFGDGTRLSIL.

This clonotype was recorded at least ten times. The rearrangement uses TRBV7-8 and TRBJ1-2; D may be TRBD1 (6 bases). The germline CDR1 and CDR2 sequences are SGHVS and FQNEAQ. Trimming removed 5 bases at V and 5 bases at J, with 15 bases between. This CDR3 spans 14 amino acids. CDR3 sequence reads: CASSHVGTPYGYTF. The CDR3 coding sequence is TGTGCCAGCAGCCATGTCGGGACACCGTATGGCTACACCTTC.

There are many counts of this clonotype. The chain is built from TRBV7-9 and TRBJ2-7; 9 nucleotides agree with TRBD1. This CDR3 has 13 amino acids. Trimming at V came to 5 bases and at J to 5 bases, leaving 4 bases not matched to a gene. CDR1 SEHNR and CDR2 FQNEAQ come from the germline V gene (reference sequence). CDR3 residues: CASSIQGAHEQYF. CDR3 bases: TGTGCCAGCAGCATACAGGGGGCCCACGAGCAGTACTTC.

The genes are TRBV7-8 and TRBJ1-1; the match to TRBD1 covers 8 bases. J was trimmed by 1 base and V by 3 bases; bases with no gene match: 4. Germline assignment: CDR1 SGHVS and CDR2 FQNEAQ. The CDR3 length is 15 residues. CDR3 DNA: TGTGCCAGCAGCTTTACCGGGACAGGGAACACTGAAGCTTTCTTT. As protein: CASSFTGTGNTEAFF.

This clonotype was seen ten or more times. The chain links TRBV11-2 to TRBJ1-1; TRBD1 matches 8 bases. This CDR3 spans 16 amino acids. The germline V gene encodes CDR1 SGHAT and CDR2 FQNNGV. Trimming at V came to 4 bases and at J to 4 bases, leaving 11 bases not matched to a gene. This CDR3 is CASSSGQGSGTTEAFF. In DNA form, the CDR3 reads TGTGCCAGCAGCTCAGGACAGGGAAGCGGGACCACTGAAGCTTTCTTT.

CDR3 sequence reads: CASSRGALQPQYF. The CDR3 DNA sequence: TGTGCCAGCAGCCGCGGGGCCCTTCAGCCCCAGTACTTC. The V and J genes are TRBV28 and TRBJ2-5; D is possibly TRBD2 (6 bases). CDR1 and CDR2 (germline): MDHEN, SYDVKM. The CDR3 has 13 residues. The V end lost 6 bases, the J end lost 9 bases, and 17 bases lay between the germline ends.

In its sample, this clonotype was seen a few times. CDR3 DNA: TGTGCCAGCAGTTTAGAACAGGGCATTGCTGGAAACACCATATATTTT. This sequence encodes CASSLEQGIAGNTIYF. The genes are TRBV12-3 or TRBV12-4 and TRBJ1-3; TRBD1 might be the D (6 bases). There are 16 residues in the CDR3. The ends were cut back, 1 base at V and 2 bases at J, with 12 bases in the middle.

This clonotype was seen once. The chain uses TRBV14 and TRBJ2-7; D gene ambiguous. Trimming pared 5 bases from V and 4 bases from J, leaving 12 bases between. CDR3 size: 13 residues. Germline-derived CDR1 and CDR2 are SGHDN and FVKESK. The CDR3: CASSSLPLYEQYF. The CDR3 nucleotides read TGTGCCAGCAGCTCCCTCCCTCTATACGAGCAGTACTTC.

This clonotype was counted at least ten times. The chain carries TRBV20-1 and TRBJ1-2; D is unclear. Trimming shortened V by 1 base and J by 1 base, and 13 bases separated the two germline ends. The CDR3 has 15 amino acids. Germline V gene data show CDR1 as DFQATT and CDR2 as SNEGSKA (reference sequence). CDR3 loop: CSARVQSRFNYGYTF. The CDR3 DNA reads TGCAGTGCTAGAGTTCAGTCAAGATTTAACTATGGCTACACCTTC.

This chain joins TRBV7-2 and TRBJ2-2, with a possible D match to TRBD2 (7 bases). With 5 bases removed from V and 6 bases from J, the gap between germline ends came to 16 bases. Germline V gene data show CDR1 as SGHTA and CDR2 as FQGNSA. This CDR3 region has 15 residues. Here the CDR3 DNA reads TGTGCCAGCAGCGGGGGCTGGGGGGGCGCCGGGGAGCTGTTTTTT. Protein sequence: CASSGGWGGAGELFF.

Turning to this clonotype: One junction end does not reproduce the germline sequence, and a read error may be involved. This rearrangement joins TRBV29-1 to TRBJ2-6; the D gene is possibly TRBD1 (6 bases). CDR1 is SQVTM, CDR2 ANQGSEA, per germline. This CDR3 has 13 residues. As DNA, the CDR3 is TGCAGCGTTGGAGGGGGACACTTGGACACTGAAGCTTTC. Encoded protein: CSVGGGHLDTEAF.

This clonotype was seen at least ten times. The V and J genes are TRBV7-9 and TRBJ2-5, with 9 positions matching TRBD2. Germline V gene lookup returns CDR1 SEHNR and CDR2 FQNEAQ (reference sequence). V was pared by 6 bases and J by 1 base, with 6 bases of the junction left unmatched. The CDR3 contains 15 residues. Here the CDR3 DNA reads TGTGCCAGCAGACCGGGACTAGCAGGCCAAGAGACCCAGTACTTC. Its protein product is CASRPGLAGQETQYF.

This clonotype was counted ten times or more. The V gene is TRBV29-1, the J gene TRBJ2-7, with D possibly called TRBD1 or TRBD2 (5 bases each). The CDR3 is 14 residues long. Deletions cut 4 bases from V and 2 bases from J, with 15 bases between. Germline CDR1 SQVTM, CDR2 ANQGSEA. CDR3 loop: CSVAHQGRTYEQYF. For the CDR3, the DNA is TGCAGCGTTGCACATCAGGGACGTACCTACGAGCAGTACTTC.

Notes on this clonotype: At one of its ends the junction is not consistent with the germline gene, which may arise from a read error. The chain employs TRBV10-2 and TRBJ2-7; D perhaps matches TRBD2 (6 bases). This CDR3 has 15 residues. The V gene's germline CDR1 is WSHSY and CDR2 SAAADI. The CDR3 region has the DNA TGCGCCAGCAGTCGATCTCCGGGACTGATCTACGGGCAGTACTTC. Translated: CASSRSPGLIYGQYF.